This TCR beta chain was identified during a study of blood T cell repertoires in COVID-19. Background on the study: From T cells, B-cell-depleted T cells, or PBMCs came the material, which was cDNA or gDNA.

Enrollment of patients from Seattle took place during active infection, with longitudinal follow-up. Per the original data handling: Amplified reference gene primers provided the basis for estimating nucleated cell counts. Method: immunoSEQ multiplex PCR; TCRdb's copy keeps in-frame clones and lacks some. V, J and clone size were drawn from that table, and D and trimming were deduced from the DNA. In the table there are about 200,000 clones, about four fifths of which are singletons. The germline gives CDR1 DFQATT, CDR2 SNEGSKA (reference sequence). The CDR3 runs to 11 residues. V shed 3 bases and J shed 7 bases, with 9 bases lying between them.

The sequence came from a woman aged 40 to 50 with COVID-19, enrolled during active disease. The sample comprised peripheral blood. This chain links TRBV20-1 with TRBJ1-1, with a tentative D call TRBD1 (5 bases). CDR3 region: CSASPGGEAFF. The CDR3 bases are TGCAGTGCTAGCCCCGGGGGTGAAGCTTTCTTT.